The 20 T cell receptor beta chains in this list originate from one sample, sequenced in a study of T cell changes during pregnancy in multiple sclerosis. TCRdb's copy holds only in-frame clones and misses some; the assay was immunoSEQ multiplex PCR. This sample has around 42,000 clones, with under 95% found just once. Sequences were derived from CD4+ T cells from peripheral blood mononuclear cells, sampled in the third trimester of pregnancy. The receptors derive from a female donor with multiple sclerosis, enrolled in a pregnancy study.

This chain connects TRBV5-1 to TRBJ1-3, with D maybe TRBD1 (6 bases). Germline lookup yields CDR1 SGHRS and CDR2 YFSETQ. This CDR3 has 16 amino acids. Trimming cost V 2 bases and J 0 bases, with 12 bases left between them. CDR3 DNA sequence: TGCGCCAGCAGCTTCCTCCAGGGGAACTCTGGAAACACCATATATTTT. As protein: CASSFLQGNSGNTIYF.

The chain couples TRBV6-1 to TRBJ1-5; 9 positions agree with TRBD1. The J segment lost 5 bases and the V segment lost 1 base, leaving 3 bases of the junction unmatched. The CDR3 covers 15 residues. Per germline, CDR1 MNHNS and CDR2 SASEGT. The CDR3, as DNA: TGTGCCAGCAGTGAAGACAGGGGGCGGTATCAGCCCCAGCATTTT. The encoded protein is CASSEDRGRYQPQHF.

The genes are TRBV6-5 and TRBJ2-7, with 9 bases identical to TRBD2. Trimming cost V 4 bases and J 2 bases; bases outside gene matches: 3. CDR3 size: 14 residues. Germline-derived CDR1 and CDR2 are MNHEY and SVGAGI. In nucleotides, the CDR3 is TGTGCCAGCAGTTCGCCTAGCGGGGCCTACGAGCAGTACTTC. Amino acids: CASSSPSGAYEQYF.

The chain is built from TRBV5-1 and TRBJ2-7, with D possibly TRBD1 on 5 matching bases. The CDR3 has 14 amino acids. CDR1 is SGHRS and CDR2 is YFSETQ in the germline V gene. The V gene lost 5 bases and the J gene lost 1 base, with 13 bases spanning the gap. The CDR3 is CASRPSGLSYEQYF. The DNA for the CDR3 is TGCGCCAGCAGGCCCTCAGGGTTGTCCTACGAGCAGTACTTC.

The CDR3 loop is CASSQQVQSEKLFF. CDR3 nucleotides: TGTGCCAGCAGCCAACAAGTTCAATCCGAAAAACTGTTTTTT. V is TRBV5-5 and J is TRBJ1-4; no definite D call. CDR1 is SGHKS, CDR2 YYEKEE, per germline (reference sequence). This CDR3 region has 14 residues. V was trimmed by 4 bases and J by 8 bases, leaving 15 bases between them.

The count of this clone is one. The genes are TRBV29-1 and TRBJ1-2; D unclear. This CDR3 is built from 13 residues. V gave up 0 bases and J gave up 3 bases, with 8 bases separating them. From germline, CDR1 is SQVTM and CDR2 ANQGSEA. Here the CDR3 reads CSVEEQRDYGYTF. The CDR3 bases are TGCAGCGTTGAAGAACAGAGGGACTATGGCTACACCTTC.

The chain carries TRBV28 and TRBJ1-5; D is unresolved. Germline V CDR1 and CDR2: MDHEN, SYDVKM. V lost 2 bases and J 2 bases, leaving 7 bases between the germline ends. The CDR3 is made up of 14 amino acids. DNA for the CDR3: TGTGCCAGCAGTTTACTGCGCGGCAATCAGCCCCAGCATTTT. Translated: CASSLLRGNQPQHF.

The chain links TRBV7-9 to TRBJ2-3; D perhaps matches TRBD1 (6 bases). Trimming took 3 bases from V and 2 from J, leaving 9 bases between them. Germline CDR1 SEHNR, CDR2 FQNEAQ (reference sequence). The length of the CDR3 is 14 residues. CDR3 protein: CASSFRGITDTQYF. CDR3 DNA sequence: TGTGCCAGCAGCTTTAGGGGGATCACAGATACGCAGTATTTT.

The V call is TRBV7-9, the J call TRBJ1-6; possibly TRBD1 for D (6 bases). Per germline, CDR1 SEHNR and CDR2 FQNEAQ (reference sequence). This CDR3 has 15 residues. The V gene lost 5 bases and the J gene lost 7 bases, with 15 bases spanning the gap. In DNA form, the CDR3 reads TGTGCCAGCAGCCGTTTCGCAGACAGGAATTCACCCCTCCACTTT. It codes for CASSRFADRNSPLHF.

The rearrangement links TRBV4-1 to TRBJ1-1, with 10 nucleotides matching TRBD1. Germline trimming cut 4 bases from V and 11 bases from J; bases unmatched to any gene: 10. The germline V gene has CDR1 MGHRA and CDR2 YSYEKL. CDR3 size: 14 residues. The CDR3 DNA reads TGCGCCAGCAGCCGACAGACAGGGGGCGAAGAGGCTTTCTTT. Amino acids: CASSRQTGGEEAFF.

CDR3 in amino acids: CASSSRTEGDTQYF. CDR3 DNA: TGTGCCAGCAGCTCTCGGACAGAAGGAGATACGCAGTATTTT. The chain links TRBV11-1 to TRBJ2-3; D is possibly TRBD1 (6 bases). Looked up from germline, CDR1 is SGHAT and CDR2 is FQDESV (reference sequence). The CDR3 has 14 amino acids. V was pared by 4 bases and J by 5 bases, with 13 bases between. The whole variable domain, remainder taken from reference TRBV11-1 and TRBJ2-3, is EAEVAQSPRYKITEKSQAVAFWCDPISGHATLYWYRQILGQGPELLVQFQDESVVDDSQLPKDRFSAERLKGVDSTLKIQPAELGDSAMYLCASSSRTEGDTQYFGPGTRLTVL.

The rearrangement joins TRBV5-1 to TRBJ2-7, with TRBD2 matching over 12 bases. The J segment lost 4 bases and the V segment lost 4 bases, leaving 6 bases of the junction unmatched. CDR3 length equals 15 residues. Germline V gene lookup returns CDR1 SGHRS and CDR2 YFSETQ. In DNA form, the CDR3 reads TGCGCCAGCAGCACATTGACTAGCGGGAGTTACGAGCAGTACTTC. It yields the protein CASSTLTSGSYEQYF.

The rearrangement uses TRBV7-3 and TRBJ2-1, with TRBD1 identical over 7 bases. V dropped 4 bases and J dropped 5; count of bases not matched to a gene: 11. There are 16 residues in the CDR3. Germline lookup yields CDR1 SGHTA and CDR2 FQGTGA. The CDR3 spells CASSYLPGQKNNEQFF. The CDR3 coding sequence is TGTGCCAGCAGCTATCTACCGGGACAGAAAAACAATGAGCAGTTCTTC.

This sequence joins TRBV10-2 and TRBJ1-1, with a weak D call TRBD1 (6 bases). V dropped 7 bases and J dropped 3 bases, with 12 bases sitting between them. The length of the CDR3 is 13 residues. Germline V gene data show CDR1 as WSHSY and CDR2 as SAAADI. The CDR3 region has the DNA TGCGCCAGCACCCCAGGGGAATACACTGAAGCTTTCTTT. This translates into CASTPGEYTEAFF.

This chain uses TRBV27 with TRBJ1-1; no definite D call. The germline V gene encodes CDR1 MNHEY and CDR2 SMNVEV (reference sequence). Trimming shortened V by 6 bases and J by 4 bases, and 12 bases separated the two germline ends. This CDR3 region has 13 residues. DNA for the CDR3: TGTGCCAGCAGCTACCGGGAGGGCACTGAAGCTTTCTTT. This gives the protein CASSYREGTEAFF.

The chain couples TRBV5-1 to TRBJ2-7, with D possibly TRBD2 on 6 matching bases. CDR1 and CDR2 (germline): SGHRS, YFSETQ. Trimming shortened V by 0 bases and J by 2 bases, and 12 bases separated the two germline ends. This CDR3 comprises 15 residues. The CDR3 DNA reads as TGCGCCAGCAGCTTGGGACGGGAGTTGACCTACGAGCAGTACTTC. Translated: CASSLGRELTYEQYF.

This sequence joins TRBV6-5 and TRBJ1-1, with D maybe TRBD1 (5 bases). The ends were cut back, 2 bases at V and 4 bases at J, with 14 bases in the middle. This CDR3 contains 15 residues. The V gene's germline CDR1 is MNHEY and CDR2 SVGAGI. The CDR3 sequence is CASSYRGRVGTEAFF. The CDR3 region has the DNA TGTGCCAGCAGTTACCGGGGGAGGGTTGGCACTGAAGCTTTCTTT.

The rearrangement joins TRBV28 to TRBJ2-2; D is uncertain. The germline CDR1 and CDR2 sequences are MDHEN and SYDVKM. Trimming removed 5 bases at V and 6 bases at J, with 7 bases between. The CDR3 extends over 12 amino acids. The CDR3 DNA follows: TGTGCCAGCAGTCCCCCGGCCGGGGAGCTGTTTTTT. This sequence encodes CASSPPAGELFF. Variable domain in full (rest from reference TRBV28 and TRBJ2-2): DVKVTQSSRYLVKRTGEKVFLECVQDMDHENMFWYRQDPGLGLRLIYFSYDVKMKEKGDIPEGYSVSREKKERFSLILESASTNQTSMYLCASSPPAGELFFGEGSRLTVL.

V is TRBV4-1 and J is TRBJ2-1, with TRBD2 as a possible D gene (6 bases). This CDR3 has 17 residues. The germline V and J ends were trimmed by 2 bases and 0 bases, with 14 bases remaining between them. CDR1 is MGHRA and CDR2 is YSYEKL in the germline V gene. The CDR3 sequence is CASSQSNSGISYNEQFF. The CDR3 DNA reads TGCGCCAGCAGCCAATCCAATAGCGGAATCTCCTACAATGAGCAGTTCTTC.

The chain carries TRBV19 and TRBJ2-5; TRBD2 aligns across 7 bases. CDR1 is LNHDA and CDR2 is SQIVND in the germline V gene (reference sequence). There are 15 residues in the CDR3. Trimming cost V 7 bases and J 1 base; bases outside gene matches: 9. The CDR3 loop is CASNGGSYSQETQYF. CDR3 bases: TGTGCCAGTAACGGCGGGAGTTACTCCCAAGAGACCCAGTACTTC.